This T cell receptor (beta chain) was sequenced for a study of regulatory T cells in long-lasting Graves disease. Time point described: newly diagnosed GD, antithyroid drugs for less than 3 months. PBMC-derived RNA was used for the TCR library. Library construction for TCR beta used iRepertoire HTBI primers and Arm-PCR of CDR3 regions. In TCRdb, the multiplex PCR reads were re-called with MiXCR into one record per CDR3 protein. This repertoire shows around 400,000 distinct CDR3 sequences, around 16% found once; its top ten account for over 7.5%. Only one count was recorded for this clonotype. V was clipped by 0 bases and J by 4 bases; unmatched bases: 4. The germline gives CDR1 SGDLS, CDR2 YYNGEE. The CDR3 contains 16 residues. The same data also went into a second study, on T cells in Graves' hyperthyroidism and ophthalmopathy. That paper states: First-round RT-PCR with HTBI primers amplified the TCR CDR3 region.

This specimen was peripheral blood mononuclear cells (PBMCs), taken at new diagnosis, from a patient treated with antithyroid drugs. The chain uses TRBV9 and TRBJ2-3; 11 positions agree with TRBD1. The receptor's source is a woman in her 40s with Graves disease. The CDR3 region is CASSVGGQGAPDTQYF. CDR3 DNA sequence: TGTGCCAGCAGCGTAGGTGGACAGGGGGCCCCAGATACGCAGTATTTT. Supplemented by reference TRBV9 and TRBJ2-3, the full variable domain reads DSGVTQTPKHLITATGQRVTLRCSPRSGDLSVYWYQQSLDQGLQFLIQYYNGEERAKGNILERFSAQQFPDLHSELNLSSLELGDSALYFCASSVGGQGAPDTQYFGPGTRLTVL.